Listed here are 14 T cell receptor beta chains from one sample, sequenced in a study of shared clonotypes between healthy human individuals. Naive CD8 cells comprised CD45RO-negative, CCR7-positively selected cells, excluding terminally differentiated effector memory CD45RA+ cells. Sequencing used immunoSEQ multiplex PCR; TCRdb keeps in-frame clones, though not all of them. The sample has 550,000 to 650,000 clones, about 95% seen once. Sequencing used naive CD8+ T cells sorted from blood. The receptors shown here come from a woman aged 25 to 39 in good health.

The rearrangement uses TRBV10-1 and TRBJ1-6; D may be TRBD1 (5 bases). Trimming took off 6 bases at V and 7 bases at J, with 10 bases between the two ends. Germline values: CDR1 WNHNN, CDR2 SYGVQD (reference sequence). The CDR3 consists of 13 residues. CDR3 protein: CASRGTGNSPLHF. In nucleotides, the CDR3 is TGCGCCAGCAGAGGGACCGGGAATTCACCCCTCCACTTT.

This chain uses TRBV19 with TRBJ2-7, with 9 bases matching TRBD1. Germline V gene sequence: CDR1 LNHDA, CDR2 SQIVND (reference sequence). The CDR3 extends over 18 amino acids. V dropped 8 bases and J dropped 4; count of bases not matched to a gene: 21. As DNA, the CDR3 is TGTGCCAGTTATGGCCTCGGACAGGGGCCCTCGACGTCGTACGAGCAGTACTTC. Its protein product is CASYGLGQGPSTSYEQYF.

This chain links TRBV5-6 with TRBJ1-2, with D hard to call. Germline-derived CDR1 and CDR2 are SGHDT and YYEEEE. V was pared by 0 bases and J by 0 bases, with 9 bases between. This CDR3 is 15 amino acids long. DNA of the CDR3: TGTGCCAGCAGCTTGGCGGCAGGAGCTAACTATGGCTACACCTTC. It yields the protein CASSLAAGANYGYTF. Variable domain in full (rest from reference TRBV5-6 and TRBJ1-2): DAGVTQSPTHLIKTRGQQVTLRCSPKSGHDTVSWYQQALGQGPQFIFQYYEEEERQRGNFPDRFSGHQFPNYSSELNVNALLLGDSALYLCASSLAAGANYGYTFGSGTRLTVV.

The gene calls are TRBV25-1 and TRBJ2-1, with D tentatively TRBD1 (6 bases). CDR3 length equals 12 residues. Germline CDR1 is MGHDK and CDR2 is SYGVNS. The germline V and J ends were trimmed by 1 base and 10 bases, with 8 bases remaining between them. CDR3 amino acids: CASSESGGEQFF. The CDR3 region has the DNA TGTGCCAGCAGTGAATCTGGGGGCGAGCAGTTCTTC.

J is TRBJ2-7 and V is TRBV7-9, with D tentatively TRBD1 (6 bases). The CDR3 spans 14 residues. The V end was cut by 5 bases, the J end by 2 bases, with 13 bases between. From germline, CDR1 is SEHNR and CDR2 FQNEAQ (reference sequence). The CDR3 protein is CASSRDNSAYEQYF. The CDR3 DNA follows: TGTGCCAGCAGCCGGGACAACTCGGCCTACGAGCAGTACTTC.

A remark on this clone: Other DNA variants within this sample encode the same CDR3. This chain connects TRBV27 to TRBJ1-2, with TRBD1 as a possible D gene (5 bases). CDR1 and CDR2 from the germline V gene are MNHEY and SMNVEV (reference sequence). CDR3 length equals 13 residues. The ends were cut back, 7 bases at V and 5 bases at J, with 14 bases in the middle. The CDR3 coding sequence is TGTGCCAGCACCCCCGGGACCGGGTATGGCTACACCTTC. It yields the protein CASTPGTGYGYTF.

The chain combines TRBV4-1 with TRBJ1-1; the D gene is possibly TRBD1 (6 bases). V dropped 1 base and J dropped 6 bases, with 9 bases sitting between them. Germline CDR1 reads MGHRA; CDR2 reads YSYEKL. The CDR3 loop spans 13 amino acids. The CDR3 DNA reads as TGCGCCAGCAGCCAAGCCGGGACACCTGAAGCTTTCTTT. It is translated as CASSQAGTPEAFF.

The chain joins TRBV10-3 to TRBJ2-7, with 7 nucleotides matching TRBD1. J was trimmed by 0 bases and V by 4 bases; bases with no gene match: 12. This CDR3 comprises 17 residues. Germline V gene data show CDR1 as ENHRY and CDR2 as SYGVKD. CDR3 loop: CAISGHTTGQSSYEQYF. The CDR3 nucleotides read TGTGCCATCAGTGGACACACGACAGGGCAGAGCTCCTACGAGCAGTACTTC.

The chain uses TRBV6-4 and TRBJ2-1, with a possible D match to TRBD1 (5 bases). Germline-derived CDR1 and CDR2 are MRHNA and SNTAGT. Trimming shortened V by 0 bases and J by 7 bases, and 7 bases separated the two germline ends. This CDR3 contains 13 residues. CDR3 region: CASSDSGANEQFF. CDR3 nucleotides: TGTGCCAGCAGTGACTCTGGGGCGAATGAGCAGTTCTTC.

This chain links TRBV27 with TRBJ2-7; D is perhaps TRBD1 (6 bases). The CDR3 is 15 residues long. CDR1 and CDR2 from the germline V gene are MNHEY and SMNVEV (reference sequence). V was pared by 8 bases and J by 4 bases, with 21 bases between. For the CDR3, the DNA is TGTGCCAGCGGTGTAAGGGCAGGGGTTGTGTACGAGCAGTACTTC. Encoded protein: CASGVRAGVVYEQYF.

This chain joins TRBV5-6 and TRBJ1-5, with D unclear. The CDR3 runs 12 residues. V lost 0 bases and J lost 6, with 4 bases in between. Germline-derived CDR1 and CDR2 are SGHDT and YYEEEE. CDR3 sequence reads: CASSLEGQPQHF. CDR3 DNA: TGTGCCAGCAGCTTGGAAGGTCAGCCCCAGCATTTT. Using reference TRBV5-6 and TRBJ1-5 for the parts outside the CDR3, the full variable domain is DAGVTQSPTHLIKTRGQQVTLRCSPKSGHDTVSWYQQALGQGPQFIFQYYEEEERQRGNFPDRFSGHQFPNYSSELNVNALLLGDSALYLCASSLEGQPQHFGDGTRLSIL.

In the case of this clone: The same CDR3 is also encoded by other DNA sequences in this sample. V is TRBV28 and J is TRBJ1-3; no clear D gene. Trimming pared 3 bases from V and 3 bases from J, leaving 9 bases between. The CDR3 loop spans 14 amino acids. Germline CDR1 and CDR2: MDHEN and SYDVKM. The CDR3 region is CASSFPSSGNTIYF. In nucleotides, the CDR3 is TGTGCCAGCAGTTTCCCCTCGAGTGGAAACACCATATATTTT.

The chain uses TRBV7-8 and TRBJ2-7; D gene uncertain. The germline V and J ends were trimmed by 1 base and 3 bases, with 13 bases remaining between them. CDR1 and CDR2 from the germline V gene are SGHVS and FQNEAQ. The CDR3 is 15 residues long. CDR3 residues: CASSLGSARDYEQYF. The DNA for the CDR3 is TGTGCCAGCAGCTTAGGGTCCGCGCGCGACTACGAGCAGTACTTC.

The chain uses TRBV6-5 and TRBJ1-1; no definite D call. The CDR3 is 15 amino acids. Looked up from germline, CDR1 is MNHEY and CDR2 is SVGAGI. The ends were cut back, 0 bases at V and 0 bases at J, with 8 bases in the middle. The CDR3 bases are TGTGCCAGCAGTTACTCGCAGTTGATGAACACTGAAGCTTTCTTT. As protein: CASSYSQLMNTEAFF.